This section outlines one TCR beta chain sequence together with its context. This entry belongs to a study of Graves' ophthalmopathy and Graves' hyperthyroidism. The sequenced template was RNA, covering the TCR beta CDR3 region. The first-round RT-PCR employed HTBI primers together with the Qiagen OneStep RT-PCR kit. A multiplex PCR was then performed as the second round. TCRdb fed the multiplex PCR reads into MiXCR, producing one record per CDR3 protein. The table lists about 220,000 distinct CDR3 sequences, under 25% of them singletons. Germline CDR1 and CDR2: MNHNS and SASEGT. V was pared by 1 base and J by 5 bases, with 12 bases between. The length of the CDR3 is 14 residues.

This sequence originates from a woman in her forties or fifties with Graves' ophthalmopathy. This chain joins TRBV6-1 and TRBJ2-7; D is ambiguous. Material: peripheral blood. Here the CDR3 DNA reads TGTGCCAGCAGTGAAGGGGTGCCCTTCAACGAGCAGTACTTC. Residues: CASSEGVPFNEQYF.